These 4 T cell receptor beta chains share one sample of origin, sequenced in a study of cytomegalovirus exposure and HLA in healthy donors. In the PCR, 60 Vbeta and 13 Jbeta primers were used. The protocol was immunoSEQ multiplex PCR, while the TCRdb copy is restricted to in-frame clones and leaves out a portion. The top ten hold under 3% of the sample, which has about 170,000 clones, 55% to 65% seen once. Sequencing was done on a sample of PBMCs. Every receptor here comes from a man aged 40-50 years in good health and CMV-seronegative.

This clone was observed a few times. The CDR3 spells CASSLTPGVREQYF. The CDR3 nucleotides are TGTGCCAGCAGCTTGACGCCCGGGGTGAGGGAGCAGTACTTC. The chain recombines TRBV7-8 with TRBJ2-5, with D tentatively TRBD2 (5 bases). Looked up from germline, CDR1 is SGHVS and CDR2 is FQNEAQ. Trimming pared 3 bases from V and 11 bases from J, leaving 19 bases between. This CDR3 comprises 14 residues.

The rearrangement uses TRBV4-2 and TRBJ2-1, with 9 bases matching TRBD2. Germline CDR1 LGHNA, CDR2 YNFKEQ. CDR3 length: 15 amino acids. V gave up 0 bases and J gave up 12 bases; unmatched junction bases: 9. CDR3 residues: CASSQEPIAGEGQFF. CDR3 DNA: TGTGCCAGCAGCCAAGAACCAATAGCGGGAGAAGGGCAGTTCTTC.

The chain links TRBV28 to TRBJ1-5; 7 nucleotides agree with TRBD1. This CDR3 is built from 13 residues. Germline V CDR1 and CDR2: MDHEN, SYDVKM. The J segment lost 3 bases and the V segment lost 6 bases, leaving 2 bases of the junction unmatched. CDR3: CASRGTDNQPQHF. The DNA for the CDR3 is TGTGCCAGCAGGGGGACAGACAATCAGCCCCAGCATTTT.

The chain employs TRBV25-1 and TRBJ1-4; a weak D match, TRBD1 (6 bases). CDR3 size: 14 residues. The germline CDR1 and CDR2 sequences are MGHDK and SYGVNS. Trimming left V 4 bases short and J 6 bases short, with 12 bases between. CDR3 DNA: TGTGCCAGCAGTGGGAAGGACAGCTATGAAAAACTGTTTTTT. It yields the protein CASSGKDSYEKLFF.